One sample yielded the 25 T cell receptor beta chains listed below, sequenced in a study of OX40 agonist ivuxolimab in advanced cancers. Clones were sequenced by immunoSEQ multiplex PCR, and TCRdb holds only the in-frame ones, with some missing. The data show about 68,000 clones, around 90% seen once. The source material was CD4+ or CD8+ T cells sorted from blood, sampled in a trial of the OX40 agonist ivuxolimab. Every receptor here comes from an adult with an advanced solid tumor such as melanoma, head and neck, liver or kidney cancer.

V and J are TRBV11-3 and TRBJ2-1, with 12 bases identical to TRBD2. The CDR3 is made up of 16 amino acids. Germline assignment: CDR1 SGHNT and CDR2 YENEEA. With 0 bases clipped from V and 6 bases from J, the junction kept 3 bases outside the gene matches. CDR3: CASSLETSGRVNEQFF. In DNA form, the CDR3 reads TGTGCCAGCAGCTTAGAGACTAGCGGGAGAGTCAATGAGCAGTTCTTC.

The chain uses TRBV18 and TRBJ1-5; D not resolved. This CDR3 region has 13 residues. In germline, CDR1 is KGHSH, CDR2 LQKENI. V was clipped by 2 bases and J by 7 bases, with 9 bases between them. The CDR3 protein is CASSPGEAQPQHF. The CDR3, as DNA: TGTGCCAGCTCACCAGGGGAGGCCCAGCCCCAGCATTTT.

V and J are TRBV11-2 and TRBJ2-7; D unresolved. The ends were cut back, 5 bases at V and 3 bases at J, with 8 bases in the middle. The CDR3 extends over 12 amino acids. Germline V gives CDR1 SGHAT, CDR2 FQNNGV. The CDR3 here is CASSTTLYEQYF. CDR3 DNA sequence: TGTGCCAGCAGCACGACACTCTACGAGCAGTACTTC.

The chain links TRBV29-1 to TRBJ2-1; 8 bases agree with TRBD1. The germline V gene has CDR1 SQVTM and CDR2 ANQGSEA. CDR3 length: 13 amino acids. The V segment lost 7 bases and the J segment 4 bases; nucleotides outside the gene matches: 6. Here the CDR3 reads CSGGQGLYNEQFF. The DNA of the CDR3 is TGCAGCGGAGGACAGGGCTTATACAATGAGCAGTTCTTC.

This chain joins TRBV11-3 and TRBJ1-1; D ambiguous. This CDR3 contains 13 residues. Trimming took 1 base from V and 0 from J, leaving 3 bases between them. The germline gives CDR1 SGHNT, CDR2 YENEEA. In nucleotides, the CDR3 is TGTGCCAGCAGCTTAGGTATGAACACTGAAGCTTTCTTT. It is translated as CASSLGMNTEAFF.

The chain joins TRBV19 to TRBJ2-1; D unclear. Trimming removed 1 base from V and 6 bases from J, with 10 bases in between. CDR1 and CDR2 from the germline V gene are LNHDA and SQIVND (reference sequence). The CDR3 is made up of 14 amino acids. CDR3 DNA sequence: TGTGCCAGTAGTATAGGATCGGCTAGCAATGAGCAGTTCTTC. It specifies CASSIGSASNEQFF.

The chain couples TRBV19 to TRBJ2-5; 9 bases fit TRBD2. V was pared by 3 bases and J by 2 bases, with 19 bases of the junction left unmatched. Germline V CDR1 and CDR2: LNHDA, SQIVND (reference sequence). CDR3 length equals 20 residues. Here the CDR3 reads CASSISGREGLPGNQETQYF. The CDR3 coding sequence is TGTGCCAGTAGTATTAGTGGGCGGGAGGGCCTCCCGGGGAATCAAGAGACCCAGTACTTC.

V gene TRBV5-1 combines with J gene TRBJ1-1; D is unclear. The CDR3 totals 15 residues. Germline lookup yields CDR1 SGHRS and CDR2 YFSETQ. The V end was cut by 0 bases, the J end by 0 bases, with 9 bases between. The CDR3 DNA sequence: TGCGCCAGCAGCTTGGTTTCACCTTTGAACACTGAAGCTTTCTTT. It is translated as CASSLVSPLNTEAFF.

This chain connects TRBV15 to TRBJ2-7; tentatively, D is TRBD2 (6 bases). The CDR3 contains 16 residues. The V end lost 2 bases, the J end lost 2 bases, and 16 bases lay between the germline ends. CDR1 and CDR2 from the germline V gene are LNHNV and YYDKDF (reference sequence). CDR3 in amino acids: CATSRYDGGSTYEQYF. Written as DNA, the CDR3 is TGTGCCACCAGCAGATACGACGGGGGATCCACCTACGAGCAGTACTTC.

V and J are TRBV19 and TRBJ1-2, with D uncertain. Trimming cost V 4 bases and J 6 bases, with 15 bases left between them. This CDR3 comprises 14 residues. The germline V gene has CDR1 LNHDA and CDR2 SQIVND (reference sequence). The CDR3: CASSTPRRGHGYTF. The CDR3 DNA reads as TGTGCCAGTAGTACCCCTCGCCGAGGGCATGGCTACACCTTC. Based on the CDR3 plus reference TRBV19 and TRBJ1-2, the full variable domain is DGGITQSPKYLFRKEGQNVTLSCEQNLNHDAMYWYRQDPGQGLRLIYYSQIVNDFQKGDIAEGYSVSREKKESFPLTVTSAQKNPTAFYLCASSTPRRGHGYTFGSGTRLTVV.

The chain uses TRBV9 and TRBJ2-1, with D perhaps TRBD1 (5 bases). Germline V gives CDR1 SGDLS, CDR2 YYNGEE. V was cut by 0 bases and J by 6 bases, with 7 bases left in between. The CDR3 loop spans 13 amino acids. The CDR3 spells CASSVERGNEQFF. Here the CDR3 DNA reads TGTGCCAGCAGCGTAGAAAGGGGCAATGAGCAGTTCTTC.

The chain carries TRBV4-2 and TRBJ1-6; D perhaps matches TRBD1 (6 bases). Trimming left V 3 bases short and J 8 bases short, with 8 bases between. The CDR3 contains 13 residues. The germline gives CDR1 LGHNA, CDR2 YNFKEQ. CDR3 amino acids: CASSQEGDSPLHF. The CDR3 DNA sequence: TGTGCCAGCAGCCAGGAGGGGGATTCACCCCTCCACTTT.

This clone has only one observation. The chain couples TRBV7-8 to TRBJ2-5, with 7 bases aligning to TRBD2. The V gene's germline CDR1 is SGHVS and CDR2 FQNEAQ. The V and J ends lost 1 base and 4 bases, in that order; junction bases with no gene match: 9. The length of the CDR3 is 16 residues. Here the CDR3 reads CASSLELLAGGETQYF. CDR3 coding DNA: TGTGCCAGCAGCTTAGAATTGTTAGCGGGCGGAGAGACCCAGTACTTC.

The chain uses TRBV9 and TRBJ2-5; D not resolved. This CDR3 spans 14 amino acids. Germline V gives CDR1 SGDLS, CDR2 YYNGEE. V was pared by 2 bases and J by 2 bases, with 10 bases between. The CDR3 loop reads CASSVSHGQETQYF. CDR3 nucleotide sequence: TGTGCCAGCAGCGTCTCTCACGGGCAAGAGACCCAGTACTTC.

This chain's CDR3 is CASSYKLADTQYF. The DNA of the CDR3 is TGTGCCAGCAGTTACAAGCTTGCAGATACGCAGTATTTT. The chain uses TRBV6-5 and TRBJ2-3, with unresolved D. The CDR3 consists of 13 residues. Trimming removed 2 bases at V and 4 bases at J, with 7 bases between. Germline V gene lookup returns CDR1 MNHEY and CDR2 SVGAGI.

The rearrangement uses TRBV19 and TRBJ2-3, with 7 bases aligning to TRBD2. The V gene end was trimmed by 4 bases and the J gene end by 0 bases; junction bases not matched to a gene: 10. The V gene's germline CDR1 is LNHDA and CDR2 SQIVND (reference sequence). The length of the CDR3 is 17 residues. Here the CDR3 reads CASSTSRLAVSTDTQYF. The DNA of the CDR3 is TGTGCCAGTAGTACCTCACGACTAGCCGTGAGCACAGATACGCAGTATTTT.

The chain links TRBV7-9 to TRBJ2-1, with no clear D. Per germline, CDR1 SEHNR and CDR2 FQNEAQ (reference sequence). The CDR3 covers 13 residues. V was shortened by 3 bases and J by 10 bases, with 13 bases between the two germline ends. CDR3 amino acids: CASSLEIREEQFF. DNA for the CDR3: TGTGCCAGCAGCTTGGAAATAAGGGAAGAGCAGTTCTTC.

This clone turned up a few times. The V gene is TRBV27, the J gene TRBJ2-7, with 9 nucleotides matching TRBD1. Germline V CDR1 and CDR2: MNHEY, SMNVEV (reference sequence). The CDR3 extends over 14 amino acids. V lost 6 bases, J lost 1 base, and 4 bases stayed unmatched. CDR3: CASSDRGISYEQYF. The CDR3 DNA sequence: TGTGCCAGCAGCGACAGGGGGATTTCCTACGAGCAGTACTTC.

CDR3 bases: TGTGCCAGCAGTTACAGGGACCGGATAAACAATGAGCAGTTCTTC. Encoded protein: CASSYRDRINNEQFF. The chain carries TRBV6-6 and TRBJ2-1; the D gene could be TRBD1 or TRBD2 (5 bases each). V was pared by 2 bases and J by 5 bases, with 13 bases between. Per the germline V gene, CDR1 is MNHNY and CDR2 is SVGAGI (reference sequence). CDR3 length: 15 amino acids.

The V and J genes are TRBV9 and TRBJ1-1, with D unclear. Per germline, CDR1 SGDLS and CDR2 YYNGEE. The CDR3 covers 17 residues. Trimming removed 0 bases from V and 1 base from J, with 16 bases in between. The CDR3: CASSVGVMSGKNTEAFF. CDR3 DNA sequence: TGTGCCAGCAGCGTAGGGGTTATGAGTGGGAAGAACACTGAAGCTTTCTTT.

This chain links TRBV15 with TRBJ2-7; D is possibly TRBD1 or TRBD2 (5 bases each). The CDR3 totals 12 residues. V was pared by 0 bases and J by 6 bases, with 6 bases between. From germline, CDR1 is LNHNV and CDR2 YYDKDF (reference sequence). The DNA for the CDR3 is TGTGCCACCAGCAGAGAGGGGGTCGAGCAGTACTTC. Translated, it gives CATSREGVEQYF.

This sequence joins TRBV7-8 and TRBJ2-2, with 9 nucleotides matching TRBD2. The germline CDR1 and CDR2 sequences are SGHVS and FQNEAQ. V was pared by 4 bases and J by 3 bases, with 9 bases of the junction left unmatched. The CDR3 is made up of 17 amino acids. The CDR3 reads CASSYPAGGPYTGELFF. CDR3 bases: TGTGCCAGCAGCTACCCCGCGGGAGGGCCCTACACCGGGGAGCTGTTTTTT.

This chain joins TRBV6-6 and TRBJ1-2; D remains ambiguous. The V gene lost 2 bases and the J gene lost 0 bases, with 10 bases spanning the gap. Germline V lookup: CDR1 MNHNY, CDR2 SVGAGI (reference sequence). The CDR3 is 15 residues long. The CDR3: CASSYEGNTNYGYTF. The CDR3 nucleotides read TGTGCCAGCAGTTACGAAGGGAATACTAACTATGGCTACACCTTC.

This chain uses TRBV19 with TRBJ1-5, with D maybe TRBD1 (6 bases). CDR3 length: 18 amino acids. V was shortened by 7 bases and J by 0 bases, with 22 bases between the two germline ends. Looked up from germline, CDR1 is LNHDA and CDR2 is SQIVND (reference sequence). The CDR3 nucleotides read TGTGCCAGTACTATGACAGGTCGCCCGGGATTTAGCAATCAGCCCCAGCATTTT. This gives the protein CASTMTGRPGFSNQPQHF.

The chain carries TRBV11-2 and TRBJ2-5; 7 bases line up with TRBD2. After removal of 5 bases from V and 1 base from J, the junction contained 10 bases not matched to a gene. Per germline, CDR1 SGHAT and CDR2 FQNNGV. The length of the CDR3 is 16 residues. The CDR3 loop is CASSLSGGAVQETQYF. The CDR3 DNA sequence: TGTGCCAGCAGCCTATCGGGGGGAGCGGTCCAAGAGACCCAGTACTTC. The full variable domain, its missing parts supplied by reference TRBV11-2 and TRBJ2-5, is EAGVAQSPRYKIIEKRQSVAFWCNPISGHATLYWYQQILGQGPKLLIQFQNNGVVDDSQLPKDRFSAERLKGVDSTLKIQPAKLEDSAVYLCASSLSGGAVQETQYFGPGTRLLVL.